Below, one T cell receptor beta chain is given with its context. What it binds is unknown. This entry comes from a study of PD-L1 blockade in urothelial cancer. Looking at the study overall: The patients had undergone anywhere from 0 to 3 prior chemotherapy regimens. The study recovered a median of roughly 140,000 T cells per blood sample.

Overall study findings and caveats: Durable benefit accompanied greater 3-week expansion of tumor-associated blood clones.

This CDR3 spans 14 amino acids. Germline CDR1 SGHRS, CDR2 YFSETQ. Trimming shortened V by 5 bases and J by 2 bases, and 11 bases separated the two germline ends. Profiling relied on immunoSEQ multiplex PCR, and the TCRdb table lists in-frame clones only, not all of them. The sample has more than 60,000 clones, 85% to 90% seen once. Time point described: peripheral blood 6 weeks after treatment start. The chain recombines TRBV5-1 with TRBJ2-1, with D perhaps matching TRBD1 (5 bases). The sequenced sample was PBMCs, obtained around atezolizumab (anti-PD-L1) treatment. This TCR was sampled from a man aged 55 to 70 with urothelial cancer. The CDR3 reads CASRFQGAYNEQFF. In DNA form, the CDR3 reads TGCGCCAGCAGATTCCAGGGCGCCTACAATGAGCAGTTCTTC.